Below, 26 T cell receptor beta chains from the same sample are listed, as sequenced in a study of somatic mutations in cytotoxic T cells in rheumatoid arthritis. TCRdb keeps only in-frame clones here, not all; method: immunoSEQ multiplex PCR. The sample shows roughly 13,000 clones, about 80% of them seen only once. The sample comprised CD8+ T cells sorted from blood. All receptors come from an adult with rheumatoid arthritis.

This clone was seen a single time. The J gene is TRBJ2-1, the V gene TRBV16; D is undetermined. The CDR3 is 12 amino acids. CDR1 and CDR2 from the germline V gene are KGHSY and FQNENV. Trimming removed 1 base at V and 8 bases at J, with 6 bases between. The CDR3 reads CASSQFRDEQFF. The CDR3 coding sequence is TGTGCCAGCAGCCAATTTCGGGATGAGCAGTTCTTC.

This chain uses TRBV7-9 with TRBJ2-5, with D perhaps TRBD1 (6 bases). Trimming cost V 2 bases and J 2 bases, with 12 bases left between them. Per the germline V gene, CDR1 is SEHNR and CDR2 is FQNEAQ (reference sequence). This CDR3 comprises 15 residues. CDR3: CASSLITGNQETQYF. CDR3 nucleotide sequence: TGTGCCAGCAGCTTAATAACAGGGAATCAAGAGACCCAGTACTTC.

The V call is TRBV6-1, the J call TRBJ1-5, with D perhaps TRBD1 (6 bases). Per the germline V gene, CDR1 is MNHNS and CDR2 is SASEGT. Trimming left V 6 bases short and J 0 bases short, with 9 bases between. This CDR3 is 14 amino acids long. Written as DNA, the CDR3 is TGTGCCAGCAGAGAGGGGGGTAGCAATCAGCCCCAGCATTTT. This gives the protein CASREGGSNQPQHF.

This chain uses TRBV4-1 with TRBJ1-1; tentative D call: TRBD1 (5 bases). Per germline, CDR1 MGHRA and CDR2 YSYEKL. V lost 4 bases to trimming and J lost 2 bases, with 11 bases between them. The CDR3 consists of 14 residues. In nucleotides, the CDR3 is TGCGCCAGCAGCCTGTGGGGGGTTAACACTGAAGCTTTCTTT. Translation gives CASSLWGVNTEAFF.

V gene TRBV13 combines with J gene TRBJ2-3, with TRBD1 matching 8 bases. Germline loops: CDR1 PRHDT, CDR2 FYEKMQ (reference sequence). The junction had 6 bases not matched to a gene; V was cut back by 4 bases and J by 3 bases. The CDR3 extends over 15 amino acids. CDR3 sequence: CASSSGQGITDTQYF. The DNA of the CDR3 is TGTGCCAGCAGCTCAGGACAGGGTATAACAGATACGCAGTATTTT.

The rearrangement links TRBV6-5 to TRBJ1-1; tentatively, D is TRBD1 (6 bases). Between the trimmed V and J ends, which lost 6 bases and 4 bases, there was a span of 12 bases. The germline gives CDR1 MNHEY, CDR2 SVGAGI. The CDR3 covers 13 residues. The CDR3 sequence: CASRLGAATEAFF. The CDR3, as DNA: TGTGCCAGCAGGCTGGGGGCAGCCACTGAAGCTTTCTTT.

The gene calls are TRBV5-1 and TRBJ2-5, with TRBD2 matching 8 bases. The J segment lost 4 bases and the V segment lost 4 bases, leaving 9 bases of the junction unmatched. Germline V gene lookup returns CDR1 SGHRS and CDR2 YFSETQ. The CDR3 is made up of 15 amino acids. CDR3 bases: TGCGCCAGCAGCCCCGATCTAGCGGGCGTAGAGACCCAGTACTTC. Translated, it gives CASSPDLAGVETQYF.

The table lists this clone with a count of one. The chain combines TRBV27 with TRBJ2-3; D is undetermined. Per the germline V gene, CDR1 is MNHEY and CDR2 is SMNVEV (reference sequence). V lost 5 bases, J lost 4 bases, and 13 bases lay in between. The CDR3 is made up of 14 amino acids. Here the CDR3 DNA reads TGTGCCAGCAGTCCTAGTCCTGTGTCAGATACGCAGTATTTT. Its protein is CASSPSPVSDTQYF.

The V and J genes are TRBV11-2 and TRBJ1-2; D is ambiguous. Trimming took off 3 bases at V and 0 bases at J, with 14 bases between the two ends. Germline V gene data show CDR1 as SGHAT and CDR2 as FQNNGV. The CDR3 is made up of 16 amino acids. CDR3 sequence: CASSLAPGKANYGYTF. The CDR3 nucleotides read TGTGCCAGCAGCTTGGCCCCAGGAAAAGCTAACTATGGCTACACCTTC.

DNA for the CDR3: TGTGCCAGCACCCCCGTGGGCAGAGAGGAGACCCAGTACTTC. This codes for CASTPVGREETQYF. The gene calls are TRBV9 and TRBJ2-5; no reliable D call. Germline V gene lookup returns CDR1 SGDLS and CDR2 YYNGEE. This CDR3 contains 14 residues. With 6 bases removed from V and 5 bases from J, the gap between germline ends came to 17 bases. Supplemented by reference TRBV9 and TRBJ2-5, the full variable domain reads DSGVTQTPKHLITATGQRVTLRCSPRSGDLSVYWYQQSLDQGLQFLIQYYNGEERAKGNILERFSAQQFPDLHSELNLSSLELGDSALYFCASTPVGREETQYFGPGTRLLVL.

Details on this clone: Relative to the germline gene, one junction end is altered; a read error may explain this. V gene TRBV28 combines with J gene TRBJ1-5; no reliable D call. The germline V gene encodes CDR1 MDHEN and CDR2 SYDVKM. The CDR3 is 12 amino acids. The CDR3 DNA reads as TGTGCCGGCAGCTATAGCAATCAGCCCCAGCATTTT. It encodes CAGSYSNQPQHF.

The rearrangement uses TRBV14 and TRBJ2-5, with TRBD1 matching over 8 bases. Germline loops: CDR1 SGHDN, CDR2 FVKESK. Germline trimming cut 3 bases from V and 5 bases from J; bases unmatched to any gene: 8. This CDR3 has 15 amino acids. The CDR3 protein is CASSHYRTGWETQYF. In DNA form, the CDR3 reads TGTGCCAGCAGCCATTACAGGACAGGGTGGGAGACCCAGTACTTC.

The chain carries TRBV13 and TRBJ2-1; TRBD2 might be the D (7 bases). The germline CDR1 and CDR2 sequences are PRHDT and FYEKMQ (reference sequence). The germline V and J ends were trimmed by 5 bases and 9 bases, with 20 bases remaining between them. The CDR3 has 15 amino acids. The CDR3 loop is CASSERGQNSREQFF. CDR3 sequence (DNA): TGTGCCAGCAGCGAGCGGGGACAAAATTCGCGTGAGCAGTTCTTC.

The chain employs TRBV14 and TRBJ1-2, with D possibly being TRBD1 (5 bases). The CDR3 runs 13 residues. Germline V gene data show CDR1 as SGHDN and CDR2 as FVKESK. V shed 4 bases and J shed 5 bases, with 11 bases lying between them. CDR3 DNA: TGTGCCAGCAGCCTGCACAGGACTTATGGCTACACCTTC. Protein product: CASSLHRTYGYTF.

The rearrangement uses TRBV7-3 and TRBJ2-1, with TRBD2 as a possible D gene (6 bases). The CDR3 length is 15 residues. Trimming took 5 bases from V and 2 from J, leaving 13 bases between them. Germline V gene lookup returns CDR1 SGHTA and CDR2 FQGTGA. The CDR3 sequence is CASSPGTAPYNEQFF. As DNA, the CDR3 is TGTGCCAGCAGCCCGGGGACTGCCCCCTACAATGAGCAGTTCTTC.

J is TRBJ2-1 and V is TRBV5-1; 8 nucleotides line up with TRBD2. The CDR3 runs to 16 residues. V trimming: 0 bases; J trimming: 6 bases; junction bases outside the gene matches: 8. Germline values: CDR1 SGHRS, CDR2 YFSETQ. The CDR3 region has the DNA TGCGCCAGCAGCTTGGGTCGGGGGGGGCCTTTCAATGAGCAGTTCTTC. It is translated as CASSLGRGGPFNEQFF.

The chain combines TRBV30 with TRBJ1-2, with a weak D call TRBD1 (6 bases). CDR3 size: 13 residues. The V gene lost 7 bases and the J gene lost 8 bases, with 20 bases spanning the gap. Germline V gene lookup returns CDR1 GTSNPN and CDR2 SVGIG (reference sequence). CDR3 DNA sequence: TGTGCCTTATCGGGGGGGGGCGCGTGGGGCTACACCTTC. Residues: CALSGGGAWGYTF.

The V and J genes are TRBV6-1 and TRBJ1-3, with D unresolved. V gave up 1 base and J gave up 0 bases, with 7 bases separating them. Germline V gene sequence: CDR1 MNHNS, CDR2 SASEGT. The CDR3 has 15 amino acids. The DNA for the CDR3 is TGTGCCAGCAGTGAAGTGGCCACCTCTGGAAACACCATATATTTT. This codes for CASSEVATSGNTIYF.

This clone was picked up one time. The rearrangement joins TRBV5-8 to TRBJ2-3; 8 nucleotides agree with TRBD2. CDR3 length: 15 residues. The trim removed 1 base at V and 4 bases at J, leaving 5 bases unmatched. Germline CDR1 is SGHTS and CDR2 is YDEGEE. CDR3 region: CASSLRRGAADTQYF. DNA of the CDR3: TGTGCCAGCAGCTTGAGGCGGGGGGCCGCAGATACGCAGTATTTT.

This clone was seen a handful of times. The chain has TRBV19 and TRBJ1-5; TRBD1 matches at 8 bases. Germline loops: CDR1 LNHDA, CDR2 SQIVND (reference sequence). V shed 7 bases and J 6 bases; nucleotides not matched to a gene: 14. The CDR3 contains 16 residues. The CDR3 coding sequence is TGTGCCAGTATGACCAGGGGGCCGTTATTCAGTCAGCCCCAGCATTTT. Protein sequence: CASMTRGPLFSQPQHF. The full variable domain, in which reference TRBV19 and TRBJ1-5 provide the parts outside the CDR3, is DGGITQSPKYLFRKEGQNVTLSCEQNLNHDAMYWYRQDPGQGLRLIYYSQIVNDFQKGDIAEGYSVSREKKESFPLTVTSAQKNPTAFYLCASMTRGPLFSQPQHFGDGTRLSIL.

This chain uses TRBV28 with TRBJ1-2, with 7 positions matching TRBD1. CDR3 length equals 19 residues. CDR1 is MDHEN, CDR2 SYDVKM, per germline. With V trimmed by 4 bases and J by 4 bases, 21 bases remained unmatched. The CDR3 DNA reads TGTGCCAGCAGTTCCCCCCAAATCGTTCCGGGACAGACCCCCTATGGCTACACCTTC. It codes for CASSSPQIVPGQTPYGYTF.

This chain links TRBV11-2 with TRBJ2-7; no clear D gene. CDR3 length equals 15 residues. Per the germline V gene, CDR1 is SGHAT and CDR2 is FQNNGV. V lost 1 base to trimming and J lost 2 bases, with 12 bases between them. CDR3 loop: CASSLVLGSTYEQYF. The CDR3 region has the DNA TGTGCCAGCAGCTTAGTTCTGGGCAGTACCTACGAGCAGTACTTC.

The rearrangement links TRBV28 to TRBJ1-2, with TRBD1 as a possible D gene (5 bases). The CDR3 covers 14 residues. Between the trimmed V and J ends, which lost 2 bases and 4 bases, there was a span of 11 bases. The germline gives CDR1 MDHEN, CDR2 SYDVKM. As DNA, the CDR3 is TGTGCCAGCAGTTTACCGCAGGGTATCTATGGCTACACCTTC. Protein product: CASSLPQGIYGYTF.

The CDR3 sequence: CASTTTGLAWDEQFF. CDR3 in DNA: TGTGCCAGCACGACGACGGGACTAGCGTGGGATGAGCAGTTCTTC. The chain is built from TRBV27 and TRBJ2-1; 10 bases are a match to TRBD2. The trim removed 7 bases at V and 8 bases at J, leaving 11 bases unmatched. CDR3 size: 15 residues. Per germline, CDR1 MNHEY and CDR2 SMNVEV (reference sequence).

The V and J genes are TRBV9 and TRBJ2-1, with 7 positions matching TRBD2. Germline CDR1 reads SGDLS; CDR2 reads YYNGEE. The ends lost 0 bases at V and 3 bases at J; junction bases unmatched: 0. This CDR3 is 14 amino acids long. The CDR3 spells CASSVGGGYNEQFF. The CDR3, as DNA: TGTGCCAGCAGCGTAGGCGGGGGCTACAATGAGCAGTTCTTC.

The rearrangement joins TRBV7-3 to TRBJ1-1; TRBD1 might be the D (6 bases). The CDR3 runs to 15 residues. Germline V gene lookup returns CDR1 SGHTA and CDR2 FQGTGA. V was pared by 4 bases and J by 10 bases, with 22 bases between. The CDR3 spells CASSSTGGWGGLAFF. The DNA for the CDR3 is TGTGCCAGCAGCTCAACGGGGGGCTGGGGAGGGTTAGCTTTCTTT.